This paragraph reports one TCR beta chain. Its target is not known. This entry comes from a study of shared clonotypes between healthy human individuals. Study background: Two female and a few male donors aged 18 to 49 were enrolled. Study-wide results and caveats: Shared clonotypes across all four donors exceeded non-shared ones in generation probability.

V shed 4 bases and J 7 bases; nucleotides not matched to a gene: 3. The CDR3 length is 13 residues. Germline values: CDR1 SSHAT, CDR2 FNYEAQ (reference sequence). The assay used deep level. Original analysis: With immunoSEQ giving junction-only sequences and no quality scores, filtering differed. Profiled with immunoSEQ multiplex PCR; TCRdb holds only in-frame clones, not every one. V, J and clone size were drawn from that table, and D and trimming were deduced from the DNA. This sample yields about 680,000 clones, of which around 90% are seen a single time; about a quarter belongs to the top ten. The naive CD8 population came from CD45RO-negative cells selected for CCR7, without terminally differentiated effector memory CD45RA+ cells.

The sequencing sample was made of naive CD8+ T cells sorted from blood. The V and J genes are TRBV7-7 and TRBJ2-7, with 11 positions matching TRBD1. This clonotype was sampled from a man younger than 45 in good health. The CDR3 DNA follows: TGTGCCAGCAGCTACGGGACAGGGGGGGAGCAGTACTTC. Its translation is CASSYGTGGEQYF.